The rows below give T cell receptor beta chains drawn from one sample of a study of cytomegalovirus exposure and HLA in healthy donors. Some clones are missing from TCRdb's copy, which holds only in-frame ones; the method was immunoSEQ multiplex PCR. The sample yields about 150,000 clones, around three quarters seen once. The sample taken for sequencing was PBMCs. These receptors all stem from a man in his forties in good health and CMV-seronegative. CDR3s include the opening cysteine and the closing phenylalanine or tryptophan. Fields, in order: CDR3 length, clone size, V gene, CDR3 protein. Size values are once, few and many counts, or a class for expanded clones, and some rows have none.

16 | - | TRBV7-8 | CASSFMGGRVGTEAFF
15 | - | TRBV2 | CASRPQGAGDTEAFF
14 | few | TRBV19 | CASSGTGGYNEQFF
14 | few | TRBV5-1 | CASSIQGRSYEQYF
12 | - | TRBV10-3 | CAISEMSYEQYF
14 | - | TRBV7-2 | CASSLGQLVYGYTF
11 | - | TRBV10-3 | CAIRGQNEQYF
15 | - | TRBV29-1 | CSVVGSGTGTYEQYF
15 | - | TRBV6-5 | CASSYNYRTNYGYTF
13 | - | TRBV27 | CASSLGRLQPQHF
13 | once | TRBV6-5 | CASARTGGSEQYF
15 | - | TRBV6-1 | CASSEAYRVVGSYTF
18 | - | TRBV7-2 | CASSLASSGGSTASEQYF
13 | - | TRBV10-3 | CAHLAGDTDTQYF
15 | - | TRBV18 | CASSLRDRAYNEQFF
14 | once | TRBV6-5 | CASSLSGGADGYTF
15 | - | TRBV28 | CASTIRQGAYQPQHF
14 | - | TRBV6-5 | CASSNRDSNSPLHF
14 | - | TRBV9 | CASSAGEEVDTQYF
17 | few | TRBV5-8 | CASSFRPGLAGYNEQFF
16 | - | TRBV5-6 | CASSGITGPIRYGYTF
15 | - | TRBV5-1 | CASSRLAGVQNEQFF
14 | - | TRBV4-3 | CASSQAGGVYEQYF
14 | - | TRBV4-3 | CASSPGQGQETQYF
13 | - | TRBV30 | CAWMIRRGYGYTF
16 | - | TRBV2 | CASSESGLLPGGELFF
13 | - | TRBV4-3 | CASSPGGNTEAFF